The 23 T cell receptor beta chains in this list originate from one sample, sequenced in a study of response to subunit inactivated influenza vaccine. A single record per CDR3 protein comes from TCRdb applying MiXCR to the RT-PCR reads. This sample has a few hundred thousand distinct CDR3 sequences, with around 15% found just once. Sample: PBMCs from blood, taken about 13 days after vaccination. The source of these receptors is a middle-aged man who received an inactivated influenza vaccine.

This chain uses TRBV12-3 or TRBV12-4 with TRBJ2-6; D possibly corresponds to TRBD2 (5 bases). Trimming took off 8 bases at V and 3 bases at J, with 5 bases between the two ends. This CDR3 region has 12 residues. CDR3 coding DNA: TGTGCCAGCGGAGGTGGGGCCAACGTCCTGACTTTC. It codes for CASGGGANVLTF.

There are a few counts of this clonotype. The genes are TRBV5-1 and TRBJ2-5; TRBD1 matches 8 bases. With 4 bases clipped from V and 0 bases from J, the junction kept 5 bases outside the gene matches. The CDR3 consists of 15 residues. Germline loops: CDR1 SGHRS, CDR2 YFSETQ. The DNA of the CDR3 is TGCGCCAGCAGCGTTGACAGGGGCAACCAAGAGACCCAGTACTTC. Translated, it gives CASSVDRGNQETQYF.

The rearrangement links TRBV20-1 to TRBJ2-5; TRBD1 or TRBD2 may be the D gene (6 bases each). The CDR3 totals 17 residues. Trimming removed 1 base from V and 2 bases from J, with 20 bases in between. Per germline, CDR1 DFQATT and CDR2 SNEGSKA (reference sequence). CDR3 protein: CSARGVDGGLGQETQYF. As DNA, the CDR3 is TGCAGTGCTAGAGGGGTCGATGGGGGGCTCGGGCAAGAGACCCAGTACTTC.

The chain combines TRBV4-1 with TRBJ2-5; D is uncertain. This CDR3 region has 13 residues. Germline values: CDR1 MGHRA, CDR2 YSYEKL. The germline V and J ends were trimmed by 3 bases and 4 bases, with 9 bases remaining between them. The CDR3 spells CASSQYSGETQYF. CDR3 sequence (DNA): TGCGCCAGCAGCCAGTACTCAGGAGAGACCCAGTACTTC.

The V call is TRBV7-6, the J call TRBJ2-1; 10 nucleotides match TRBD2. CDR1 and CDR2 from the germline V gene are SGHVS and FNYEAQ. J gave up 5 bases and V 5 bases, and 9 bases lay outside the gene matches. The CDR3 is 16 residues long. The CDR3 loop is CASSERSGGENNEQFF. The CDR3 DNA reads as TGTGCCAGCAGCGAGAGGAGCGGGGGGGAAAACAATGAGCAGTTCTTC.

The J gene is TRBJ1-2, the V gene TRBV5-1, with 7 bases aligning to TRBD1. The ends lost 4 bases at V and 8 bases at J; junction bases unmatched: 14. The CDR3 spans 15 residues. Germline loops: CDR1 SGHRS, CDR2 YFSETQ. Here the CDR3 DNA reads TGCGCCAGCAGCCCCCTGCCGACAGGGACTTACGGCTACACCTTC. This sequence encodes CASSPLPTGTYGYTF.

V and J are TRBV6-1 and TRBJ1-5; 7 nucleotides match TRBD1. With V trimmed by 6 bases and J by 4 bases, 9 bases remained unmatched. The CDR3 contains 15 residues. Germline values: CDR1 MNHNS, CDR2 SASEGT. CDR3 DNA: TGTGCCAGCAGAACGACAGGGAAAGGGAATCAGCCCCAGCATTTT. Translation: CASRTTGKGNQPQHF.

This clonotype was observed many times. The chain recombines TRBV20-1 with TRBJ1-3; TRBD1 aligns across 7 bases. The junction had 9 bases not matched to a gene; V was cut back by 2 bases and J by 2 bases. The CDR3 length is 16 residues. Per the germline V gene, CDR1 is DFQATT and CDR2 is SNEGSKA (reference sequence). The CDR3 loop is CSARNHDRAAGNTIYF. CDR3 nucleotides: TGCAGTGCTAGAAACCACGACAGGGCGGCTGGAAACACCATATATTTT.

This clonotype showed up just a few times. J is TRBJ2-7 and V is TRBV10-3, with 10 bases aligning to TRBD2. This CDR3 comprises 14 residues. J lost 5 bases, V lost 3 bases, and 4 bases had no gene match. The germline V gene encodes CDR1 ENHRY and CDR2 SYGVKD. The CDR3 bases are TGTGCCATCAGTGAAGGACTAGCGGAACACGAGCAGTACTTC. This sequence encodes CAISEGLAEHEQYF.

This clonotype was detected a few times. The chain recombines TRBV5-6 with TRBJ1-1; D unresolved. Trimming removed 6 bases at V and 8 bases at J, with 23 bases between. The CDR3 is made up of 15 amino acids. Germline CDR1 is SGHDT and CDR2 is YYEEEE. CDR3 in DNA: TGTGCCAGCATCGCTTGGGTCTTAAAAGAGAGGGAAGCTTTCTTT. It is translated as CASIAWVLKEREAFF.

Written as DNA, the CDR3 is TGTGCCATCAGTATCGACAGGGGGGTACGGGGGGAGCAGTACTTC. It is translated as CAISIDRGVRGEQYF. The chain employs TRBV10-3 and TRBJ2-7, with TRBD1 matching 9 bases. This CDR3 has 15 residues. Trimming cost V 5 bases and J 7 bases; bases outside gene matches: 12. Germline CDR1 reads ENHRY; CDR2 reads SYGVKD.

This clonotype has a handful of counts. V gene TRBV29-1 combines with J gene TRBJ2-5; D unresolved. Germline CDR1 reads SQVTM; CDR2 reads ANQGSEA. The V gene lost 4 bases and the J gene lost 3 bases, with 12 bases spanning the gap. The length of the CDR3 is 13 residues. This CDR3 is CSVAPRFKETQYF. The CDR3 DNA reads TGCAGCGTTGCTCCCCGGTTTAAAGAGACCCAGTACTTC.

This clonotype was detected a few times. V gene TRBV4-1 combines with J gene TRBJ2-3; the D gene is possibly TRBD1 (6 bases). V was clipped by 0 bases and J by 5 bases, with 15 bases between them. Germline CDR1 and CDR2: MGHRA and YSYEKL. This CDR3 is built from 16 residues. The CDR3, as DNA: TGCGCCAGCAGCCAAGAACAACAGGGTTGGCAAGATACGCAGTATTTT. Translating gives CASSQEQQGWQDTQYF.

This chain links TRBV7-9 with TRBJ2-5; TRBD1 agrees at 8 bases. This CDR3 is 13 amino acids long. Germline CDR1 SEHNR, CDR2 FQNEAQ (reference sequence). With V trimmed by 5 bases and J by 7 bases, 6 bases remained unmatched. As DNA, the CDR3 is TGTGCCAGCAGCGGCGACAGGGGTGCGACCCAGTACTTC. Its protein is CASSGDRGATQYF.

The chain uses TRBV12-3 or TRBV12-4 and TRBJ2-7; the match to TRBD1 covers 7 bases. The CDR3 sequence is 15 residues long. With V trimmed by 3 bases and J by 9 bases, 14 bases remained unmatched. For the CDR3, the DNA is TGTGCCAGCAGTTTGGGGCATAAAGACAGGGACGGGCAGTACTTC. The encoded protein is CASSLGHKDRDGQYF.

This clonotype turned up a few times. J is TRBJ2-3 and V is TRBV7-8, with D perhaps TRBD1 (6 bases). Germline V CDR1 and CDR2: SGHVS, FQNEAQ. Deletions cut 7 bases from V and 3 bases from J, with 17 bases between. The CDR3 totals 15 residues. In DNA, the CDR3 is TGTGCCAGCATGCAACAGGGAGTGGGGACAGATACGCAGTATTTT. Its translation is CASMQQGVGTDTQYF. Filled out from reference TRBV7-8 and TRBJ2-3, the complete variable domain reads GAGVSQSPRYKVAKRGQDVALRCDPISGHVSLFWYQQALGQGPEFLTYFQNEAQLDKSGLPSDRFFAERPEGSVSTLKIQRTQQEDSAVYLCASMQQGVGTDTQYFGPGTRLTVL.

This rearrangement joins TRBV7-2 to TRBJ2-1, with D perhaps matching TRBD1 (5 bases). Per germline, CDR1 SGHTA and CDR2 FQGNSA. The CDR3 contains 17 residues. Trimming took 5 bases from V and 6 from J, leaving 23 bases between them. CDR3 sequence reads: CASSRSSGFQQGNEQFF. CDR3 bases: TGTGCCAGCAGCAGATCGTCAGGGTTCCAGCAGGGCAATGAGCAGTTCTTC.

The V and J genes are TRBV6-2 or TRBV6-3 and TRBJ2-5, with D perhaps TRBD1 (6 bases). Germline CDR1 is MNHEY and CDR2 is SVGEGT. The V end was cut by 5 bases, the J end by 5 bases, with 15 bases between. The CDR3 is 14 residues long. This chain's CDR3 is CASSDPHRAETQYF. Here the CDR3 DNA reads TGTGCCAGCAGTGACCCGCACAGGGCTGAGACCCAGTACTTC.

This rearrangement joins TRBV7-9 to TRBJ2-1; 8 nucleotides line up with TRBD1. V lost 6 bases, J lost 0 bases, and 7 bases stayed unmatched. CDR3 length: 16 residues. CDR1 and CDR2 (germline): SEHNR, FQNEAQ (reference sequence). CDR3 nucleotides: TGTGCCAGCAGGGACCGACAGGGGAGCTCCTACAATGAGCAGTTCTTC. Residues: CASRDRQGSSYNEQFF.

The chain links TRBV3-1 to TRBJ2-1; 8 bases align to TRBD2. The CDR3 spans 15 residues. V lost 3 bases, J lost 6 bases, and 7 bases stayed unmatched. The V gene's germline CDR1 is LGHDT and CDR2 YNNKEL (reference sequence). CDR3 nucleotides: TGTGCCAGCAGCCATTTCGGGGGGGGGCTCAATGAGCAGTTCTTC. Protein: CASSHFGGGLNEQFF.

The V and J genes are TRBV20-1 and TRBJ1-1; no definite D call. Trimming cost V 6 bases and J 2 bases, with 10 bases left between them. The CDR3 loop spans 12 amino acids. Germline V lookup: CDR1 DFQATT, CDR2 SNEGSKA (reference sequence). CDR3: CSASEGNTEAFF. CDR3 nucleotides: TGCAGTGCGTCAGAGGGCAACACTGAAGCTTTCTTT.

This clonotype was seen only a few times. The rearrangement links TRBV6-2 or TRBV6-3 to TRBJ2-1; a weak D match, TRBD1 (6 bases). Germline lookup yields CDR1 MNHEY and CDR2 SVGEGT. V lost 2 bases and J 5 bases, leaving 10 bases between the germline ends. The CDR3 runs to 14 residues. CDR3 sequence reads: CASSYGRGDNEQFF. The CDR3 DNA is TGTGCCAGCAGTTACGGCAGGGGTGACAATGAGCAGTTCTTC.

The J gene is TRBJ2-5, the V gene TRBV11-2; 8 nucleotides align to TRBD2. Germline-derived CDR1 and CDR2 are SGHAT and FQNNGV. The V gene end was trimmed by 5 bases and the J gene end by 4 bases; junction bases not matched to a gene: 6. This CDR3 has 14 residues. The CDR3 protein is CASSRGGASETQYF. For the CDR3, the DNA is TGTGCCAGCAGCCGGGGGGGAGCATCAGAGACCCAGTACTTC.